The 23 T cell receptor beta chains listed next were all sequenced from one sample in a study of T cells in Graves' hyperthyroidism and ophthalmopathy. TCR beta CDR3 regions were amplified from RNA transcripts. The TCR CDR3 first-round RT-PCR relied on the HTBI primer set. MiXCR, run by TCRdb on the multiplex PCR reads, gives a single entry per CDR3 protein. The data contain hundreds of thousands of distinct CDR3 sequences, approximately 18% of them seen just once; the ten biggest clones take up about 35%. The sequencing input was blood. All receptors derive from a man aged 45 to 65 with Graves' ophthalmopathy.

This clonotype was seen repeatedly, ten times or more. The chain carries TRBV12-3 or TRBV12-4 and TRBJ1-6, with 8 bases fitting TRBD1. The length of the CDR3 is 14 residues. The ends lost 6 bases at V and 7 bases at J; junction bases unmatched: 5. CDR3 in DNA: TGTGCCAGCAGCCAGGGACAGGTGAATTCACCCCTCCACTTT. Its protein product is CASSQGQVNSPLHF.

The chain is built from TRBV2 and TRBJ2-5, with 11 bases that match TRBD2. The J segment lost 12 bases and the V segment lost 2 bases, leaving 5 bases of the junction unmatched. This CDR3 has 13 residues. Germline V CDR1 and CDR2: SNHLY, FYNNEI. CDR3 sequence: CASSELAGGSKYF. Here the CDR3 DNA reads TGTGCCAGCAGTGAACTAGCGGGAGGCTCCAAGTACTTC.

A few counts support this clonotype. The rearrangement uses TRBV7-6 and TRBJ2-1; 13 nucleotides agree with TRBD2. The CDR3 contains 15 residues. With 5 bases clipped from V and 9 bases from J, the junction kept 7 bases outside the gene matches. Looked up from germline, CDR1 is SGHVS and CDR2 is FNYEAQ. CDR3 DNA: TGTGCCAGCAGCATACTAGCGGGAGGGCCCATTGAGCAGTTCTTC. Its translation: CASSILAGGPIEQFF.

At least ten counts were recorded for this clonotype. This rearrangement joins TRBV5-1 to TRBJ2-1; D might be TRBD2 (5 bases). CDR1 and CDR2 from the germline V gene are SGHRS and YFSETQ. CDR3 length equals 14 residues. Trimming shortened V by 2 bases and J by 8 bases, and 14 bases separated the two germline ends. CDR3 sequence reads: CASSFLSAADEQFF. CDR3 nucleotide sequence: TGCGCCAGCAGCTTTCTGTCAGCGGCCGATGAGCAGTTCTTC.

This clonotype was seen more than once but under ten times. Relative to the germline gene, one junction end is altered; a read error may explain this. The chain couples TRBV5-6 to TRBJ2-5; perhaps D is TRBD1 or TRBD2 (5 bases each). This CDR3 has 16 amino acids. Per the germline V gene, CDR1 is SGHDT and CDR2 is YYEEEE. The CDR3 DNA reads TGTGCCAGCAGCTTGGTTGGGGGAACTGTACAAGAGGCCCAGTACTTC. Translation: CASSLVGGTVQEAQYF. The whole variable domain, filled in from reference TRBV5-6 and TRBJ2-5, reads DAGVTQSPTHLIKTRGQQVTLRCSPKSGHDTVSWYQQALGQGPQFIFQYYEEEERQRGNFPDRFSGHQFPNYSSELNVNALLLGDSALYLCASSLVGGTVQEAQYFGPGTRLLVL.

This clonotype was detected a few times. The genes are TRBV15 and TRBJ2-3, with TRBD1 matching over 7 bases. Germline CDR1 and CDR2: LNHNV and YYDKDF (reference sequence). After removal of 1 base from V and 3 bases from J, the junction contained 10 bases not matched to a gene. The CDR3 is 17 amino acids. This CDR3 is CATSRGHTGDGTDTQYF. In DNA, the CDR3 is TGTGCCACCAGCAGAGGCCACACAGGGGATGGAACAGATACGCAGTATTTT.

This clonotype was counted many times. V gene TRBV28 combines with J gene TRBJ2-7, with D hard to call. Germline CDR1 is MDHEN and CDR2 is SYDVKM. This CDR3 spans 15 amino acids. The V gene lost 3 bases and the J gene lost 2 bases, with 14 bases spanning the gap. CDR3 loop: CASSLSAPQTYEQYF. The CDR3 DNA reads as TGTGCCAGCAGTTTGTCCGCCCCACAAACCTACGAGCAGTACTTC.

The genes are TRBV6-1 and TRBJ2-1, with TRBD2 matching 7 bases. The length of the CDR3 is 14 residues. J lost 11 bases, V lost 6 bases, and 13 bases had no gene match. Germline V CDR1 and CDR2: MNHNS, SASEGT. This chain's CDR3 is CASRRAGEGGQQFF. The CDR3, as DNA: TGTGCCAGCAGAAGGGCGGGAGAAGGAGGTCAGCAGTTCTTC.

This clonotype was seen a few times. The V and J genes are TRBV5-6 and TRBJ2-7, with D perhaps matching TRBD1 or TRBD2 (5 bases each). Per the germline V gene, CDR1 is SGHDT and CDR2 is YYEEEE. This CDR3 is 15 amino acids long. V lost 0 bases to trimming and J lost 4 bases, with 14 bases between them. In nucleotides, the CDR3 is TGTGCCAGCAGCTTGGCCGGGGCTTCCCTTTACGAGCAGTACTTC. It encodes CASSLAGASLYEQYF.

The chain combines TRBV5-1 with TRBJ2-5; TRBD1 aligns across 12 bases. The trim removed 4 bases at V and 5 bases at J, leaving 12 bases unmatched. This CDR3 comprises 17 residues. In germline, CDR1 is SGHRS, CDR2 YFSETQ. In DNA, the CDR3 is TGCGCCAGCAGCCAGGGACAGGGGGCTTTTTCGGGGGAGACCCAGTACTTC. Translating gives CASSQGQGAFSGETQYF.

This clonotype was picked up many times. The chain carries TRBV28 and TRBJ1-2, with a possible D match to TRBD1 (5 bases). Germline lookup yields CDR1 MDHEN and CDR2 SYDVKM. The V end was cut by 2 bases, the J end by 8 bases, with 9 bases between. The CDR3 sequence is 12 residues long. The CDR3 DNA reads as TGTGCCAGCAGTTTAAAAAGGGACGGCTACACCTTC. Translated: CASSLKRDGYTF.

This clonotype has a count of ten or more. The V gene is TRBV19, the J gene TRBJ1-1; TRBD1 aligns across 11 bases. The CDR3 is 15 residues long. The germline gives CDR1 LNHDA, CDR2 SQIVND (reference sequence). Unmatched junction bases numbered 5, after V lost 6 bases and J lost 2 bases. The CDR3 protein is CASSWDRGTNTEAFF. Here the CDR3 DNA reads TGTGCCAGTAGCTGGGACAGGGGGACTAACACTGAAGCTTTCTTT.

The chain uses TRBV9 and TRBJ2-3, with 9 bases matching TRBD2. This CDR3 is built from 16 residues. V shed 4 bases, J shed 10 bases, and the junction held 16 bases outside the gene matches. Germline V CDR1 and CDR2: SGDLS, YYNGEE. CDR3 nucleotides: TGTGCCAGCAGCCAAGAGGGGGGGGCTAGCGGGATTGCGCAGTATTTT. Translation gives CASSQEGGASGIAQYF.

Notes on this clonotype: This clone may be a read error of a much larger clone one base away. The chain has TRBV27 and TRBJ2-5; possibly TRBD1 for D (6 bases). V was shortened by 6 bases and J by 4 bases, with 12 bases between the two germline ends. Germline CDR1 is MNHEY and CDR2 is SMNVEV (reference sequence). The CDR3 covers 13 residues. The CDR3 region has the DNA TGTGCCAGCAGCCGACAGGTGGGAGAGACCCAGTACTTC. Protein sequence: CASSRQVGETQYF.

The rearrangement joins TRBV6-1 to TRBJ2-3, with 10 nucleotides matching TRBD2. The germline V gene has CDR1 MNHNS and CDR2 SASEGT. The CDR3 has 17 residues. J lost 3 bases, V lost 6 bases, and 12 bases had no gene match. The CDR3 DNA reads as TGTGCCAGCAGCCAAATAGCGGGAGGAAGGGGGACAGATACGCAGTATTTT. This translates into CASSQIAGGRGTDTQYF.

This clonotype was detected ten times or more. This rearrangement joins TRBV2 to TRBJ1-1; no firm D call. Trimming took 6 bases from V and 6 from J, leaving 17 bases between them. Germline assignment: CDR1 SNHLY and CDR2 FYNNEI. This CDR3 is built from 14 residues. For the CDR3, the DNA is TGTGCCAGCAGGATAGGGTCGCGGGTTTCTGAAGCTTTCTTT. This sequence encodes CASRIGSRVSEAFF.

In its sample, this clonotype was seen many times. The chain joins TRBV24-1 to TRBJ1-1, with unresolved D. CDR3 length: 11 residues. The V end lost 6 bases, the J end lost 4 bases, and 5 bases lay between the germline ends. In germline, CDR1 is KGHDR, CDR2 SFDVKD. The CDR3 loop reads CATSLGTEAFF. CDR3 DNA: TGTGCCACCAGTCTCGGCACTGAAGCTTTCTTT.

This clonotype was found many times. This sequence joins TRBV6-1 and TRBJ1-5, with 9 bases aligning to TRBD1. Germline CDR1 MNHNS, CDR2 SASEGT. V shed 6 bases and J 4 bases; nucleotides not matched to a gene: 7. The CDR3 sequence is 15 residues long. This CDR3 reads CASRPQGALNQPQHF. The CDR3 nucleotides read TGTGCCAGCAGACCACAGGGGGCTCTAAATCAGCCCCAGCATTTT.

In this sample, this clonotype turned up many times. The J gene is TRBJ2-5, the V gene TRBV7-8; maybe TRBD1 (7 bases). The CDR3 contains 17 residues. Germline loops: CDR1 SGHVS, CDR2 FQNEAQ. Trimming cost V 5 bases and J 1 base, with 20 bases left between them. CDR3 amino acids: CASSLTRWRGPQETQYF. In DNA form, the CDR3 reads TGTGCCAGCAGCCTTACCCGCTGGAGGGGGCCCCAAGAGACCCAGTACTTC.

The V gene is TRBV5-1, the J gene TRBJ2-7; 16 bases agree with TRBD2. J gave up 4 bases and V 1 base, and 11 bases lay outside the gene matches. The CDR3 sequence is 19 residues long. The germline gives CDR1 SGHRS, CDR2 YFSETQ. DNA for the CDR3: TGCGCCAGCAGCTTGACCGGGACTAGCGGGAGGGCAACACTGTACGAGCAGTACTTC. This codes for CASSLTGTSGRATLYEQYF.

The V and J genes are TRBV2 and TRBJ2-1; unclear D gene. V was clipped by 5 bases and J by 5 bases, with 10 bases between them. CDR3 length: 13 amino acids. Looked up from germline, CDR1 is SNHLY and CDR2 is FYNNEI. The CDR3 reads CASSYGPHNEQFF. The CDR3 nucleotides are TGTGCCAGCAGTTACGGTCCCCACAATGAGCAGTTCTTC.

The gene calls are TRBV28 and TRBJ1-6, with D hard to call. V was clipped by 4 bases and J by 12 bases, with 10 bases between them. The CDR3 contains 12 residues. The germline gives CDR1 MDHEN, CDR2 SYDVKM. CDR3 DNA: TGTGCCAGCAGTTATGAGGATCAACCCCTCCACTTT. It codes for CASSYEDQPLHF.

This clonotype showed up just a few times. The V call is TRBV28, the J call TRBJ2-2, with 13 bases that match TRBD2. Germline values: CDR1 MDHEN, CDR2 SYDVKM. The CDR3 has 17 amino acids. V dropped 8 bases and J dropped 8; count of bases not matched to a gene: 14. CDR3 in DNA: TGTGCCAGCGGTAGAAGTGAGGGACTAGCGGGACGGGGGGAGCTGTTTTTT. The encoded protein is CASGRSEGLAGRGELFF.